The next 18 T cell receptor beta chains were all read from a single sample in a study of shared clonotypes between healthy human individuals. The table came from immunoSEQ multiplex PCR; TCRdb's copy has only in-frame clones and leaves some out. The sample yields over a million clones, 70% to 80% seen once. The sample was memory CD4+ T cells sorted from blood. Documented subset: CD45RA-negative fraction. The receptor set was obtained from a man aged 18 to 29 in good health.

This chain uses TRBV5-6 with TRBJ2-5; D gene unclear. This CDR3 is built from 14 residues. V lost 1 base and J 1 base, leaving 8 bases between the germline ends. In germline, CDR1 is SGHDT, CDR2 YYEEEE. The CDR3 nucleotides read TGTGCCAGCAGCTTGCCTTTGGGCCAAGAGACCCAGTACTTC. Its translation: CASSLPLGQETQYF. The full variable domain, its missing parts supplied by reference TRBV5-6 and TRBJ2-5, is DAGVTQSPTHLIKTRGQQVTLRCSPKSGHDTVSWYQQALGQGPQFIFQYYEEEERQRGNFPDRFSGHQFPNYSSELNVNALLLGDSALYLCASSLPLGQETQYFGPGTRLLVL.

The V call is TRBV2, the J call TRBJ1-5, with a possible D match to TRBD1 (6 bases). This CDR3 has 15 amino acids. The V gene's germline CDR1 is SNHLY and CDR2 FYNNEI. Trimming pared 6 bases from V and 7 bases from J, leaving 19 bases between. The DNA of the CDR3 is TGTGCCAGCAGCAGGGGCGGGGGGGTAGGCCAGCCCCAGCATTTT. Encoded protein: CASSRGGGVGQPQHF.

This chain uses TRBV28 with TRBJ1-2; 8 bases line up with TRBD1. Germline V lookup: CDR1 MDHEN, CDR2 SYDVKM. Trimming took 2 bases from V and 8 from J; bases not matched to a gene: 7. This CDR3 spans 14 amino acids. The CDR3 is CASSLPKTGVGYTF. Here the CDR3 DNA reads TGTGCCAGCAGTTTACCCAAGACAGGGGTAGGCTACACCTTC.

The chain recombines TRBV6-5 with TRBJ1-1; no clear D gene. CDR1 and CDR2 from the germline V gene are MNHEY and SVGAGI. V lost 6 bases, J lost 1 base, and 9 bases lay in between. The CDR3 covers 13 residues. This chain's CDR3 is CASSLDPNTEAFF. The CDR3 bases are TGTGCCAGCAGCCTCGACCCGAACACTGAAGCTTTCTTT.

The rearrangement joins TRBV14 to TRBJ1-2, with D maybe TRBD1 (5 bases). Germline assignment: CDR1 SGHDN and CDR2 FVKESK. CDR3 size: 16 residues. Deletions cut 5 bases from V and 3 bases from J, with 19 bases between. CDR3 loop: CASSALAGGNDYGYTF. In nucleotides, the CDR3 is TGTGCCAGCAGCGCCTTGGCCGGGGGGAACGACTATGGCTACACCTTC.

About this clone itself: Additional DNA sequences in this sample encode the identical CDR3. The V call is TRBV5-1, the J call TRBJ1-4; D may be TRBD1 (5 bases). V was clipped by 0 bases and J by 5 bases, with 11 bases between them. This CDR3 has 15 residues. Germline CDR1 and CDR2: SGHRS and YFSETQ. CDR3 loop: CASSLDGASNEKLFF. CDR3 bases: TGCGCCAGCAGCTTGGACGGGGCCTCGAATGAAAAACTGTTTTTT. The whole variable domain, filled in from reference TRBV5-1 and TRBJ1-4, reads KAGVTQTPRYLIKTRGQQVTLSCSPISGHRSVSWYQQTPGQGLQFLFEYFSETQRNKGNFPGRFSGRQFSNSRSEMNVSTLELGDSALYLCASSLDGASNEKLFFGSGTQLSVL.

The chain recombines TRBV28 with TRBJ2-5; D ambiguous. This CDR3 contains 11 residues. V was trimmed by 6 bases and J by 4 bases, leaving 6 bases between them. Germline loops: CDR1 MDHEN, CDR2 SYDVKM. Here the CDR3 reads CASSYRETQYF. The CDR3 bases are TGTGCCAGCAGCTATAGAGAGACCCAGTACTTC.

The V and J genes are TRBV7-2 and TRBJ2-3; tentative D call: TRBD1 (5 bases). This CDR3 comprises 15 residues. The germline V gene has CDR1 SGHTA and CDR2 FQGNSA. V lost 3 bases and J lost 0, with 10 bases in between. CDR3 sequence (DNA): TGTGCCAGCAGCTTTAACAGGCCTAGCACAGATACGCAGTATTTT. Its protein product is CASSFNRPSTDTQYF.

V is TRBV28 and J is TRBJ1-6; no clear D gene. Trimming pared 6 bases from V and 3 bases from J, leaving 3 bases between. Looked up from germline, CDR1 is MDHEN and CDR2 is SYDVKM. This CDR3 is built from 12 residues. The DNA of the CDR3 is TGTGCCAGCAGAATCTATAATTCACCCCTCCACTTT. Amino acids: CASRIYNSPLHF.

The rearrangement links TRBV18 to TRBJ2-2, with D unresolved. Germline values: CDR1 KGHSH, CDR2 LQKENI. Trimming removed 6 bases from V and 3 bases from J, with 5 bases in between. This CDR3 contains 12 residues. This chain's CDR3 is CASSRDTGELFF. In nucleotides, the CDR3 is TGTGCCAGCTCTAGGGACACCGGGGAGCTGTTTTTT. The full variable domain, in which reference TRBV18 and TRBJ2-2 provide the parts outside the CDR3, is NAGVMQNPRHLVRRRGQEARLRCSPMKGHSHVYWYRQLPEEGLKFMVYLQKENIIDESGMPKERFSAEFPKEGPSILRIQQVVRGDSAAYFCASSRDTGELFFGEGSRLTVL.

The V gene is TRBV2, the J gene TRBJ1-5; 7 bases agree with TRBD1. Looked up from germline, CDR1 is SNHLY and CDR2 is FYNNEI. Trimming took 8 bases from V and 3 from J; bases not matched to a gene: 7. The CDR3 is made up of 14 amino acids. The CDR3 nucleotides are TGTGCCAGCGGGGTGGGACAGACCAATCAGCCCCAGCATTTT. This encodes CASGVGQTNQPQHF.

The chain links TRBV9 to TRBJ2-5, with D perhaps assigned TRBD1 or TRBD2 (5 bases each). The CDR3 contains 14 residues. V dropped 0 bases and J dropped 7 bases, with 13 bases sitting between them. Germline V CDR1 and CDR2: SGDLS, YYNGEE. CDR3 nucleotide sequence: TGTGCCAGCAGCGTAGCACAGGAGGAGACGACCCAGTACTTC. It specifies CASSVAQEETTQYF.

The chain combines TRBV4-1 with TRBJ2-5; D gene ambiguous. CDR1 and CDR2 from the germline V gene are MGHRA and YSYEKL. The CDR3 is 14 amino acids. V gave up 0 bases and J gave up 7 bases, with 12 bases separating them. CDR3 sequence: CASSQDGPGRTQYF. CDR3 coding DNA: TGCGCCAGCAGCCAAGACGGGCCCGGCCGGACCCAGTACTTC.

The chain is built from TRBV10-3 and TRBJ2-7; no firm D call. In germline, CDR1 is ENHRY, CDR2 SYGVKD. The V and J ends lost 0 bases and 3 bases respectively, with 6 bases between them. The CDR3 spans 13 residues. The DNA of the CDR3 is TGTGCCATCAGTGAGTCTCGAGACTACGAGCAGTACTTC. Translated: CAISESRDYEQYF.

J is TRBJ1-1 and V is TRBV11-3; D unresolved. The V gene's germline CDR1 is SGHNT and CDR2 YENEEA. The CDR3 has 11 amino acids. Trimming took 1 base from V and 11 from J, leaving 8 bases between them. The CDR3 reads CASSLGVRAFF. The CDR3 DNA is TGTGCCAGCAGCTTAGGGGTGAGGGCTTTCTTT.

V is TRBV4-3 and J is TRBJ1-2; no reliable D call. Germline V gene data show CDR1 as LGHNA and CDR2 as YSLEER. V gave up 0 bases and J gave up 5 bases, with 13 bases separating them. The CDR3 is 15 residues long. CDR3 in DNA: TGCGCCAGCAGCCAAGATCACACCACCACTTATGGCTACACCTTC. Its translation is CASSQDHTTTYGYTF.

This CDR3 is CASSYAGTLNSPLHF. The CDR3 nucleotides read TGTGCCAGCAGCTATGCCGGGACTCTAAATTCACCCCTCCACTTT. The rearrangement uses TRBV5-6 and TRBJ1-6; tentative D call: TRBD1 (5 bases). Trimming shortened V by 3 bases and J by 7 bases, and 14 bases separated the two germline ends. The CDR3 length is 15 residues. CDR1 and CDR2 (germline): SGHDT, YYEEEE.

A few counts support this clone. The chain links TRBV7-9 to TRBJ1-6; D is unclear. V was clipped by 2 bases and J by 8 bases, with 4 bases between them. Per germline, CDR1 SEHNR and CDR2 FQNEAQ (reference sequence). The CDR3 has 12 amino acids. The CDR3 sequence is CASSLTDSPLHF. CDR3 sequence (DNA): TGTGCCAGCAGCTTAACCGATTCACCCCTCCACTTT.